The 27 T cell receptor beta chains reported below all come from one sample, sequenced in a study of shared clonotypes between healthy human individuals. Naive CD8 cells comprised CD45RO-negative, CCR7-positively selected cells, excluding terminally differentiated effector memory CD45RA+ cells. Measured with immunoSEQ multiplex PCR; TCRdb has only the in-frame clones, and not every one. The sample records about 2.1 million clones, about 93% being singletons. The sample was naive CD8+ T cells from PBMCs. Receptor source: a man aged 18 to 29 in good health. Some clones in this sample may be carry-over from other donors' samples.

V is TRBV25-1 and J is TRBJ1-6, with unresolved D. Germline CDR1 and CDR2: MGHDK and SYGVNS. The ends were cut back, 4 bases at V and 8 bases at J, with 6 bases in the middle. The CDR3 is 12 amino acids. The CDR3 here is CASSAIYSPLHF. CDR3 nucleotides: TGTGCCAGCAGTGCAATTTATTCACCCCTCCACTTT.

This sequence joins TRBV28 and TRBJ2-3; 11 nucleotides match TRBD2. CDR1 and CDR2 (germline): MDHEN, SYDVKM. The V segment lost 1 base and the J segment 4 bases; nucleotides outside the gene matches: 4. CDR3 length equals 16 residues. CDR3 in DNA: TGTGCCAGCAGTTTATTACTAGCGGGAGTCTCAGATACGCAGTATTTT. Protein product: CASSLLLAGVSDTQYF.

The chain joins TRBV15 to TRBJ2-6; no clear D. The CDR3 contains 17 residues. Trimming removed 0 bases from V and 0 bases from J, with 9 bases in between. Per the germline V gene, CDR1 is LNHNV and CDR2 is YYDKDF (reference sequence). CDR3 nucleotide sequence: TGTGCCACCAGCAGAGAGGAAGGGTACTCTGGGGCCAACGTCCTGACTTTC. Protein sequence: CATSREEGYSGANVLTF.

This clone was observed a single time. As DNA, the CDR3 is TGCGCCAGCGGCGAAGGACAGGGGCCCTCCTACGAGCAGTACTTC. It specifies CASGEGQGPSYEQYF. The chain combines TRBV4-1 with TRBJ2-7, with 9 bases that match TRBD1. V lost 8 bases and J lost 0; bases outside the gene matches: 8. Germline-derived CDR1 and CDR2 are MGHRA and YSYEKL. The CDR3 has 15 amino acids.

The rearrangement joins TRBV9 to TRBJ1-1, with 7 bases lining up with TRBD1. The trim removed 3 bases at V and 0 bases at J, leaving 5 bases unmatched. In germline, CDR1 is SGDLS, CDR2 YYNGEE. This CDR3 has 15 amino acids. Written as DNA, the CDR3 is TGTGCCAGCAGCGCCGGACAGGACATGAACACTGAAGCTTTCTTT. Its translation is CASSAGQDMNTEAFF.

The rearrangement uses TRBV5-6 and TRBJ2-1, with 11 bases matching TRBD2. Trimming took 2 bases from V and 11 from J; bases not matched to a gene: 3. From germline, CDR1 is SGHDT and CDR2 YYEEEE. The CDR3 extends over 13 amino acids. For the CDR3, the DNA is TGTGCCAGCAGCTTAGGGACTAGCGGAAAGCAGTTCTTC. Its translation is CASSLGTSGKQFF.

This clone has a single count. The chain employs TRBV27 and TRBJ2-1, with a tentative D call TRBD2 (6 bases). The CDR3 is 14 residues long. The V end was cut by 7 bases, the J end by 1 base, with 11 bases between. Germline V gene lookup returns CDR1 MNHEY and CDR2 SMNVEV (reference sequence). The CDR3 loop reads CASIGGNSYNEQFF. The CDR3 DNA sequence: TGTGCCAGCATAGGCGGGAATTCCTACAATGAGCAGTTCTTC.

The gene calls are TRBV9 and TRBJ2-3; D is perhaps TRBD2 (5 bases). V lost 3 bases to trimming and J lost 8 bases, with 10 bases between them. This CDR3 contains 12 residues. Germline V gives CDR1 SGDLS, CDR2 YYNGEE. The CDR3 DNA is TGTGCCAGCAGCGAAGAGGGTGGTACGCAGTATTTT. This translates into CASSEEGGTQYF.

The chain couples TRBV5-1 to TRBJ1-1; 9 positions agree with TRBD1. Losses at the gene ends were 0 bases for V and 0 bases for J; bases not matched to a gene: 9. The CDR3 is 18 residues long. Germline CDR1 and CDR2: SGHRS and YFSETQ. CDR3 region: CASSLVSPGQGMNTEAFF. CDR3 bases: TGCGCCAGCAGCTTGGTCTCACCGGGACAGGGAATGAACACTGAAGCTTTCTTT.

This clone is a singleton in its sample. V usage is TRBV28 and J usage is TRBJ1-3; D call uncertain. The CDR3 runs to 14 residues. V lost 6 bases and J 4 bases, leaving 13 bases between the germline ends. Germline values: CDR1 MDHEN, CDR2 SYDVKM. The CDR3 sequence: CASRVAGPGNTIYF. The CDR3 coding sequence is TGTGCCAGCAGAGTAGCTGGGCCCGGAAACACCATATATTTT.

This chain links TRBV5-1 with TRBJ2-7; 11 bases agree with TRBD2. V shed 4 bases, J shed 6 bases, and the junction held 6 bases outside the gene matches. Germline V lookup: CDR1 SGHRS, CDR2 YFSETQ. This CDR3 has 14 amino acids. The CDR3 region is CASSGTSGRLEQYF. CDR3 sequence (DNA): TGCGCCAGCAGCGGAACTAGCGGGAGACTCGAGCAGTACTTC.

The chain is built from TRBV6-5 and TRBJ2-3; D gene ambiguous. V lost 4 bases and J 0 bases, leaving 11 bases between the germline ends. In germline, CDR1 is MNHEY, CDR2 SVGAGI. The length of the CDR3 is 15 residues. The chain's CDR3 is CASSSQVPSTDTQYF. The CDR3 bases are TGTGCCAGCAGTTCTCAGGTTCCTAGCACAGATACGCAGTATTTT.

The chain carries TRBV19 and TRBJ2-4; TRBD1 or TRBD2 may be the D gene (6 bases each). The CDR3 is made up of 14 amino acids. V was clipped by 3 bases and J by 4 bases, with 10 bases between them. The germline CDR1 and CDR2 sequences are LNHDA and SQIVND (reference sequence). CDR3 in amino acids: CASSIGGTKNIQYF. The DNA of the CDR3 is TGTGCCAGTAGTATCGGAGGGACAAAAAACATTCAGTACTTC.

V usage is TRBV27 and J usage is TRBJ2-7; D ambiguous. Looked up from germline, CDR1 is MNHEY and CDR2 is SMNVEV (reference sequence). V lost 4 bases and J 1 base, leaving 11 bases between the germline ends. The CDR3 spans 14 residues. The CDR3 DNA follows: TGTGCCAGCAGTTCGAACAGTATGTCCTACGAGCAGTACTTC. Its protein product is CASSSNSMSYEQYF.

The chain carries TRBV9 and TRBJ2-5; D is perhaps TRBD1 or TRBD2 (5 bases each). This CDR3 is built from 15 residues. Trimming removed 0 bases from V and 4 bases from J, with 13 bases in between. Germline CDR1 and CDR2: SGDLS and YYNGEE. The CDR3 DNA sequence: TGTGCCAGCAGCGTAGAGGGGAGCGGCTCAGAGACCCAGTACTTC. It specifies CASSVEGSGSETQYF.

The chain joins TRBV7-9 to TRBJ2-7, with D uncertain. The CDR3 consists of 11 residues. Germline V lookup: CDR1 SEHNR, CDR2 FQNEAQ (reference sequence). Trimming took off 11 bases at V and 6 bases at J, with 14 bases between the two ends. In nucleotides, the CDR3 is TGTGCCCAAGAAACGAGAGGCGAGCAGTACTTC. Its protein is CAQETRGEQYF.

This chain connects TRBV4-2 to TRBJ1-5; D call uncertain. CDR1 is LGHNA and CDR2 is YNFKEQ in the germline V gene. Trimming left V 4 bases short and J 3 bases short, with 16 bases between. The CDR3 has 16 amino acids. The CDR3 bases are TGTGCCAGCAGCCTCGGTCCCGGCGGCTTCAATCAGCCCCAGCATTTT. Amino acids: CASSLGPGGFNQPQHF.

This chain links TRBV6-6 with TRBJ2-1; the D is unclear. Germline loops: CDR1 MNHNY, CDR2 SVGAGI (reference sequence). V lost 8 bases and J 7 bases, leaving 12 bases between the germline ends. The CDR3 sequence is 12 residues long. In DNA form, the CDR3 reads TGTGCCAGCCTCGAGGTGCCGAATGAGCAGTTCTTC. Amino acid sequence: CASLEVPNEQFF.

About this clone: The identical CDR3 is also encoded by other nucleotide sequences in the sample. This chain joins TRBV27 and TRBJ2-7; maybe TRBD2 (5 bases). The germline gives CDR1 MNHEY, CDR2 SMNVEV (reference sequence). CDR3 size: 12 residues. The V end was cut by 7 bases, the J end by 2 bases, with 9 bases between. CDR3 sequence: CASTSGAYEQYF. The DNA of the CDR3 is TGTGCCAGCACCTCCGGGGCCTACGAGCAGTACTTC.

This chain uses TRBV5-4 with TRBJ2-3; 11 bases align to TRBD2. The CDR3 length is 15 residues. Losses at the gene ends were 3 bases for V and 2 bases for J; bases not matched to a gene: 2. Germline V gene lookup returns CDR1 SGHNT and CDR2 YYREEE (reference sequence). CDR3: CASSSGLADTDTQYF. CDR3 DNA sequence: TGTGCCAGCAGCTCGGGACTAGCGGACACAGATACGCAGTATTTT.

This chain joins TRBV27 and TRBJ2-3; TRBD2 is a possible D gene (6 bases). Germline values: CDR1 MNHEY, CDR2 SMNVEV (reference sequence). Trimming removed 6 bases at V and 1 base at J, with 14 bases between. This CDR3 is 15 amino acids long. CDR3: CASSSPGLRTDTQYF. The CDR3 DNA sequence: TGTGCCAGCAGCTCCCCGGGACTGCGCACAGATACGCAGTATTTT.

The chain couples TRBV5-1 to TRBJ2-7; no clear D gene. The germline CDR1 and CDR2 sequences are SGHRS and YFSETQ. V dropped 5 bases and J dropped 2 bases, with 11 bases sitting between them. This CDR3 has 13 residues. The CDR3 spells CASRPTSTYEQYF. In nucleotides, the CDR3 is TGCGCCAGCAGACCGACATCTACCTACGAGCAGTACTTC. The variable domain in full, completed from reference TRBV5-1 and TRBJ2-7, reads KAGVTQTPRYLIKTRGQQVTLSCSPISGHRSVSWYQQTPGQGLQFLFEYFSETQRNKGNFPGRFSGRQFSNSRSEMNVSTLELGDSALYLCASRPTSTYEQYFGPGTRLTVT.

J is TRBJ2-7 and V is TRBV2; 7 bases agree with TRBD1. V lost 6 bases and J lost 3; bases outside the gene matches: 14. CDR1 and CDR2 (germline): SNHLY, FYNNEI. The CDR3 is 16 amino acids. The CDR3 sequence: CASRVTRDSLDYEQYF. The CDR3 bases are TGTGCCAGCAGGGTAACCCGGGACAGCCTTGACTACGAGCAGTACTTC.

This clone was observed a single time. The chain joins TRBV7-9 to TRBJ2-7, with D uncertain. The germline V and J ends were trimmed by 8 bases and 0 bases, with 11 bases remaining between them. CDR3 length: 13 amino acids. The germline V gene has CDR1 SEHNR and CDR2 FQNEAQ (reference sequence). The CDR3 nucleotides are TGTGCCAGCCGGCGTGGTGACTCCTACGAGCAGTACTTC. This translates into CASRRGDSYEQYF.

In the case of this clone: The same CDR3 arises from other DNA sequences in this sample as well. V is TRBV6-6 and J is TRBJ1-5; TRBD1 aligns across 7 bases. V gave up 6 bases and J gave up 0 bases; unmatched junction bases: 5. The CDR3 consists of 15 residues. Per germline, CDR1 MNHNY and CDR2 SVGAGI (reference sequence). The CDR3 spells CASSSTGNSNQPQHF. The CDR3 coding sequence is TGTGCCAGCAGCTCGACAGGGAATAGCAATCAGCCCCAGCATTTT.

The count of this clone is one. In the same sample, other DNA sequences code for this CDR3. The chain is built from TRBV27 and TRBJ2-7; maybe TRBD1 (6 bases). This CDR3 is built from 13 residues. V lost 2 bases, J lost 3 bases, and 8 bases lay in between. The germline V gene has CDR1 MNHEY and CDR2 SMNVEV (reference sequence). The CDR3 spells CASSLKDSYEQYF. In nucleotides, the CDR3 is TGTGCCAGCAGTTTAAAGGACAGCTACGAGCAGTACTTC.

This sequence joins TRBV27 and TRBJ2-7, with D maybe TRBD2 (6 bases). The CDR3 runs to 14 residues. V shed 2 bases and J shed 2 bases, with 10 bases lying between them. Germline V gene lookup returns CDR1 MNHEY and CDR2 SMNVEV (reference sequence). The CDR3 sequence: CASSLTSRTYEQYF. CDR3 DNA: TGTGCCAGCAGTTTAACTAGCAGAACCTACGAGCAGTACTTC.